One and the same sample provided the 22 T cell receptor beta chains below, sequenced in a study of OX40 agonist ivuxolimab in advanced cancers. Assay used: immunoSEQ multiplex PCR; TCRdb lists only in-frame clones, some missing. The sample holds some 81,000 clones, 65% to 90% seen once. The source material was CD4+ or CD8+ T cells sorted from blood, sampled in a trial of the OX40 agonist ivuxolimab. The source of these receptors is an adult with an advanced solid tumor such as melanoma, head and neck, liver or kidney cancer.

The rearrangement links TRBV18 to TRBJ2-7, with D tentatively TRBD1 or TRBD2 (5 bases each). The V end lost 3 bases, the J end lost 6 bases, and 9 bases lay between the germline ends. Germline assignment: CDR1 KGHSH and CDR2 LQKENI. CDR3 length: 12 amino acids. CDR3 DNA: TGTGCCAGCTCACCCTCAGGGAGCGAGCAGTACTTC. Translated, it gives CASSPSGSEQYF.

This CDR3 is CAISDIGQGVEQFF. The DNA of the CDR3 is TGTGCCATCAGTGATATAGGACAGGGGGTCGAGCAGTTCTTC. The V call is TRBV10-3, the J call TRBJ2-1; 10 bases are a match to TRBD1. This CDR3 is built from 14 residues. Germline loops: CDR1 ENHRY, CDR2 SYGVKD. The V gene end was trimmed by 3 bases and the J gene end by 10 bases; junction bases not matched to a gene: 6.

This chain connects TRBV14 to TRBJ2-1; a weak D match, TRBD1 (6 bases). This CDR3 is built from 16 residues. Trimming took 2 bases from V and 3 from J, leaving 14 bases between them. CDR1 SGHDN and CDR2 FVKESK come from the germline V gene. CDR3 in DNA: TGTGCCAGCAGCCAAAAAGGGGGACCATACTACAATGAGCAGTTCTTC. The encoded protein is CASSQKGGPYYNEQFF.

The CDR3 here is CASSQLAWDSGNTIYF. The CDR3 nucleotides read TGTGCCAGCAGCCAATTGGCGTGGGACTCTGGAAACACCATATATTTT. The V call is TRBV14, the J call TRBJ1-3, with unresolved D. The CDR3 has 16 amino acids. Germline lookup yields CDR1 SGHDN and CDR2 FVKESK. Deletions cut 2 bases from V and 0 bases from J, with 11 bases between.

The chain couples TRBV11-3 to TRBJ2-3; D is uncertain. The CDR3 runs to 12 residues. The V end lost 0 bases, the J end lost 3 bases, and 1 base lay between the germline ends. Germline V CDR1 and CDR2: SGHNT, YENEEA. CDR3 sequence (DNA): TGTGCCAGCAGCTTAGATACAGATACGCAGTATTTT. The encoded protein is CASSLDTDTQYF.

This clone occurred a few times. This chain joins TRBV4-2 and TRBJ1-4; the D gene is possibly TRBD1 (5 bases). The CDR3 contains 19 residues. V was cut by 4 bases and J by 0 bases, with 21 bases left in between. CDR1 is LGHNA and CDR2 is YNFKEQ in the germline V gene. CDR3 sequence (DNA): TGTGCCAGCAGCCCCGAACTTCCCCGGGGCCCGTCAACTAATGAAAAACTGTTTTTT. This gives the protein CASSPELPRGPSTNEKLFF.

CDR3 bases: TGTGCCAGCAGCGTCCGCGATACGCAGTATTTT. Translated: CASSVRDTQYF. The chain recombines TRBV9 with TRBJ2-3, with no clear D. There are 11 residues in the CDR3. The V end was cut by 2 bases, the J end by 6 bases, with 4 bases between. Per germline, CDR1 SGDLS and CDR2 YYNGEE.

This clone was counted a few times. This chain uses TRBV30 with TRBJ1-1; the D gene is possibly TRBD1 (6 bases). From germline, CDR1 is GTSNPN and CDR2 SVGIG (reference sequence). This CDR3 comprises 13 residues. The ends were cut back, 2 bases at V and 4 bases at J, with 11 bases in the middle. The CDR3 region is CAWSIGGRTEAFF. The CDR3 coding sequence is TGTGCCTGGAGTATCGGGGGCCGCACTGAAGCTTTCTTT.

This clone was detected only once. V usage is TRBV4-1 and J usage is TRBJ2-5; TRBD2 matches 7 bases. CDR3 length: 15 amino acids. The germline gives CDR1 MGHRA, CDR2 YSYEKL. V trimming: 0 bases; J trimming: 1 base; junction bases outside the gene matches: 2. The CDR3 is CASSQDPGGQETQYF. The CDR3 DNA sequence: TGCGCCAGCAGCCAAGATCCGGGGGGCCAAGAGACCCAGTACTTC.

The genes are TRBV7-7 and TRBJ2-7; TRBD1 aligns across 7 bases. The V segment lost 3 bases and the J segment 7 bases; nucleotides outside the gene matches: 6. CDR3 length: 13 residues. Germline CDR1 reads SSHAT; CDR2 reads FNYEAQ (reference sequence). CDR3 nucleotides: TGTGCCAGCAGCTTGGCAGGGGGAAGTGAGCAGTACTTC. Protein product: CASSLAGGSEQYF.

This clone was detected only once. This rearrangement joins TRBV4-1 to TRBJ1-1; 7 bases fit TRBD1. The CDR3 is 15 amino acids. CDR1 is MGHRA, CDR2 YSYEKL, per germline. The V and J ends lost 4 bases and 0 bases, in that order; junction bases with no gene match: 5. The CDR3 sequence is CASSRPGQMNTEAFF. The CDR3 nucleotides read TGCGCCAGCAGCCGACCGGGACAGATGAACACTGAAGCTTTCTTT.

The chain joins TRBV4-3 to TRBJ2-2; TRBD2 is a possible D gene (6 bases). The CDR3 totals 15 residues. Germline CDR1 and CDR2: LGHNA and YSLEER. V was shortened by 0 bases and J by 6 bases, with 11 bases between the two germline ends. In DNA form, the CDR3 reads TGCGCCAGCAGCCAAGATTGGGCGGGGTCCGGGGAGCTGTTTTTT. This translates into CASSQDWAGSGELFF.

As to this clone: One end of the junction fails to match germline, which may point to a read error. This chain uses TRBV6-5 with TRBJ1-1; 9 nucleotides line up with TRBD1. Germline CDR1 and CDR2: MNHEY and SVGAGI. This CDR3 contains 12 residues. CDR3 nucleotides: TGTGCCAGCACCCAGAGGGGACAGGGCCCGGACTTT. Protein: CASTQRGQGPDF.

J is TRBJ2-7 and V is TRBV6-5; no reliable D call. The length of the CDR3 is 14 residues. Trimming shortened V by 0 bases and J by 1 base, and 7 bases separated the two germline ends. Per the germline V gene, CDR1 is MNHEY and CDR2 is SVGAGI. The CDR3 DNA reads TGTGCCAGCAGTTACTCGGAATCTTCCTACGAGCAGTACTTC. Translation gives CASSYSESSYEQYF.

The rearrangement uses TRBV6-5 and TRBJ1-6, with a possible D match to TRBD1 (5 bases). Germline V lookup: CDR1 MNHEY, CDR2 SVGAGI. With 8 bases removed from V and 9 bases from J, the gap between germline ends came to 17 bases. The CDR3 has 14 residues. The CDR3 bases are TGTGCCAGCCGCCTGGCGGGGGAAAGTTCACCCCTCCACTTT. Translated, it gives CASRLAGESSPLHF.

This chain links TRBV5-1 with TRBJ2-3; 7 bases align to TRBD1. This CDR3 region has 16 residues. V trimming: 4 bases; J trimming: 5 bases; junction bases outside the gene matches: 13. In germline, CDR1 is SGHRS, CDR2 YFSETQ. The CDR3 bases are TGCGCCAGCAGCGCAGCCGGGACAGCCCAACTAGATACGCAGTATTTT. Protein sequence: CASSAAGTAQLDTQYF.

V and J are TRBV28 and TRBJ1-1; D remains ambiguous. Germline V gene lookup returns CDR1 MDHEN and CDR2 SYDVKM. V was trimmed by 2 bases and J by 4 bases, leaving 8 bases between them. This CDR3 comprises 13 residues. Written as DNA, the CDR3 is TGTGCCAGCAGTTTAACAACTTTCACTGAAGCTTTCTTT. Amino acids: CASSLTTFTEAFF.

The genes are TRBV11-2 and TRBJ1-3; weak D call: TRBD1 (6 bases). Per the germline V gene, CDR1 is SGHAT and CDR2 is FQNNGV. V gave up 0 bases and J gave up 4 bases, with 10 bases separating them. The CDR3 loop spans 15 amino acids. The CDR3 loop is CASSLEGGSGNTIYF. The CDR3 DNA is TGTGCCAGCAGCTTAGAAGGGGGTTCGGGAAACACCATATATTTT.

The chain has TRBV6-1 and TRBJ2-2; D not certain. There are 14 residues in the CDR3. Germline V gene data show CDR1 as MNHNS and CDR2 as SASEGT. The ends were cut back, 11 bases at V and 1 base at J, with 14 bases in the middle. DNA for the CDR3: TGTGCCGCGGCCCAGCAACTGAACACCGGGGAGCTGTTTTTT. Translated: CAAAQQLNTGELFF.

This chain connects TRBV18 to TRBJ1-3, with 8 positions matching TRBD1. Trimming at V came to 6 bases and at J to 0 bases, leaving 7 bases not matched to a gene. The CDR3 sequence is 16 residues long. The V gene's germline CDR1 is KGHSH and CDR2 LQKENI. CDR3 in amino acids: CASSQGATDSGNTIYF. In DNA, the CDR3 is TGTGCCAGCTCCCAGGGGGCTACCGACTCTGGAAACACCATATATTTT.

This chain links TRBV7-8 with TRBJ2-2, with 7 nucleotides matching TRBD1. The germline V gene encodes CDR1 SGHVS and CDR2 FQNEAQ. Losses at the gene ends were 5 bases for V and 0 bases for J; bases not matched to a gene: 3. The CDR3 length is 15 residues. CDR3 region: CASSLGQTNTGELFF. The CDR3 region has the DNA TGTGCCAGCAGCCTGGGACAGACGAACACCGGGGAGCTGTTTTTT.

V gene TRBV2 combines with J gene TRBJ2-1; TRBD1 agrees at 8 bases. This CDR3 spans 16 amino acids. V dropped 2 bases and J dropped 2; count of bases not matched to a gene: 5. From germline, CDR1 is SNHLY and CDR2 FYNNEI. This CDR3 is CASSEINRGAYNEQFF. The CDR3 DNA reads TGTGCCAGCAGTGAAATCAACAGGGGGGCCTACAATGAGCAGTTCTTC.